What follows are 5 T cell receptor beta chains derived from one specimen sequenced in a study of shared clonotypes between healthy human individuals. Clones were sequenced by immunoSEQ multiplex PCR, and TCRdb holds only the in-frame ones, with some missing. The repertoire holds 980,000 or so clones, with approximately 80% as singletons. The material sequenced was memory CD4+ T cells sorted from blood. Subset denoted: CD45RA-negative fraction. Receptors were obtained from a man younger than 35 in good health.

The J gene is TRBJ2-3, the V gene TRBV5-1; D is undetermined. The CDR3 length is 15 residues. Trimming removed 0 bases at V and 3 bases at J, with 11 bases between. CDR1 SGHRS and CDR2 YFSETQ come from the germline V gene. CDR3 DNA sequence: TGCGCCAGCAGCTTGGTAGGTTCGAATACAGATACGCAGTATTTT. This encodes CASSLVGSNTDTQYF. The full variable domain, its missing parts supplied by reference TRBV5-1 and TRBJ2-3, is KAGVTQTPRYLIKTRGQQVTLSCSPISGHRSVSWYQQTPGQGLQFLFEYFSETQRNKGNFPGRFSGRQFSNSRSEMNVSTLELGDSALYLCASSLVGSNTDTQYFGPGTRLTVL.

The CDR3 here is CASRGQGAADTQYF. The CDR3 nucleotides read TGCGCCAGCAGAGGACAGGGGGCTGCAGATACGCAGTATTTT. The gene calls are TRBV10-2 and TRBJ2-3; 11 bases map to TRBD1. J lost 4 bases, V lost 6 bases, and 3 bases had no gene match. The V gene's germline CDR1 is WSHSY and CDR2 SAAADI. The CDR3 runs to 14 residues.

The V gene is TRBV5-1, the J gene TRBJ1-6, with 7 bases that match TRBD1. V shed 4 bases, J shed 7 bases, and the junction held 5 bases outside the gene matches. Germline-derived CDR1 and CDR2 are SGHRS and YFSETQ. The length of the CDR3 is 14 residues. The CDR3 DNA sequence: TGCGCCAGCAGCGTCGGGACAGCGAATTCACCCCTCCACTTT. This gives the protein CASSVGTANSPLHF. Using reference TRBV5-1 and TRBJ1-6 for the parts outside the CDR3, the full variable domain is KAGVTQTPRYLIKTRGQQVTLSCSPISGHRSVSWYQQTPGQGLQFLFEYFSETQRNKGNFPGRFSGRQFSNSRSEMNVSTLELGDSALYLCASSVGTANSPLHFGNGTRLTVT.

This chain joins TRBV2 and TRBJ1-6, with TRBD1 identical over 9 bases. The CDR3 contains 14 residues. Germline lookup yields CDR1 SNHLY and CDR2 FYNNEI. Trimming at V came to 4 bases and at J to 9 bases, leaving 4 bases not matched to a gene. The DNA of the CDR3 is TGTGCCAGCAGTGGAGGGACAGGGATTTCACCCCTCCACTTT. This codes for CASSGGTGISPLHF.

The chain employs TRBV5-1 and TRBJ2-2; D might be TRBD1 (6 bases). Trimming shortened V by 3 bases and J by 4 bases, and 16 bases separated the two germline ends. This CDR3 region has 16 residues. Germline V lookup: CDR1 SGHRS, CDR2 YFSETQ. CDR3 sequence (DNA): TGCGCCAGCAGCTGGACAGTTTCAGACGGCACCGGGGAGCTGTTTTTT. As protein: CASSWTVSDGTGELFF.